These 27 T cell receptor beta chains share one sample of origin, sequenced in a study of T-cell reconstitution after alpha-beta-depleted transplantation in children (dated by TCRdb to between 2015 and 2016). The research as a whole found: Over the following months the frequencies of hyperexpanded clones went down, and after one year T-cell counts and TCRbeta diversity were mostly credited to newly produced T cells.

Their recognized antigens are unknown. The sample's treatment or condition label, decoded: allogeneic hematopoietic cell transplantation with graft depleted of TCRalphabeta T cells and CD19 B cells. Library creation used PCR. The sequencer was an Illumina HiSeq 2500. TCR library preparation used molecular barcoding, with unique molecular identifiers applied to normalize quantification of the TCRbeta repertoire. In TCRdb, the public reads were trimmed at Q25 with fastp and aligned with MiXCR, with productive beta chains retained. Each CDR3 protein appears once, grouped with its most common genes and DNA. The sample includes some 300,000 distinct CDR3 sequences, with around 7.3% observed a single time. Of the sample, around 9.8% falls within the top ten clones. The input for sequencing was peripheral blood, taken 360 days after TCRalphabeta/CD19-depleted stem cell transplant. The source is a female patient aged 2-15 years who had a stem cell transplant for Fanconi anemia, so the T cells may come from the graft donor.

This clonotype was observed many times. The chain uses TRBV20-1 and TRBJ2-2, with TRBD2 matching 9 bases. Germline CDR1 DFQATT, CDR2 SNEGSKA (reference sequence). This CDR3 is 15 amino acids long. With 5 bases clipped from V and 4 bases from J, the junction kept 8 bases outside the gene matches. CDR3 sequence: CSAHSGGRATGELFF. CDR3 DNA sequence: TGCAGTGCTCATTCGGGCGGGAGGGCCACCGGGGAGCTGTTTTTT.

This clonotype was observed many times. The rearrangement joins TRBV5-1 to TRBJ2-1, with 14 bases lining up with TRBD2. The V and J ends lost 3 bases and 8 bases, in that order; junction bases with no gene match: 10. Germline V gene data show CDR1 as SGHRS and CDR2 as YFSETQ. The CDR3 is 17 amino acids. The CDR3 is CASSSLPGLAGEYEQFF. The DNA for the CDR3 is TGCGCCAGCAGCTCTCTCCCGGGACTAGCGGGAGAGTATGAGCAGTTCTTC. Together with reference TRBV5-1 and TRBJ2-1, the CDR3 gives the full variable domain: KAGVTQTPRYLIKTRGQQVTLSCSPISGHRSVSWYQQTPGQGLQFLFEYFSETQRNKGNFPGRFSGRQFSNSRSEMNVSTLELGDSALYLCASSSLPGLAGEYEQFFGPGTRLTVL.

The V gene is TRBV4-3, the J gene TRBJ2-1; either TRBD1 or TRBD2 may supply D (6 bases each). V lost 1 base and J 2 bases, leaving 18 bases between the germline ends. The germline gives CDR1 LGHNA, CDR2 YSLEER. CDR3 length: 18 residues. CDR3 protein: CASSQGVMAGTPYNEQFF. CDR3 nucleotides: TGCGCCAGCAGCCAAGGAGTCATGGCGGGGACACCCTACAATGAGCAGTTCTTC.

The sample holds many counts of this clonotype. The chain joins TRBV27 to TRBJ2-1; 13 bases are shared with TRBD2. Germline CDR1 is MNHEY and CDR2 is SMNVEV (reference sequence). Trimming cost V 4 bases and J 6 bases; bases outside gene matches: 6. This CDR3 is 16 amino acids long. CDR3 DNA sequence: TGTGCCAGCAGTTCCCGACTAGCGGGAGGTGTCAATGAGCAGTTCTTC. Translating gives CASSSRLAGGVNEQFF.

In its sample, this clonotype was seen many times. The chain joins TRBV2 to TRBJ2-1; no clear D gene. The CDR3 is 12 residues long. The ends were cut back, 8 bases at V and 5 bases at J, with 10 bases in the middle. The germline gives CDR1 SNHLY, CDR2 FYNNEI. Written as DNA, the CDR3 is TGTGCCAGCGATGTTATCAACAATGAGCAGTTCTTC. Amino acid sequence: CASDVINNEQFF.

The rearrangement links TRBV7-9 to TRBJ2-7; 9 bases match TRBD1. CDR1 is SEHNR, CDR2 FQNEAQ, per germline (reference sequence). The V segment lost 1 base and the J segment 7 bases; nucleotides outside the gene matches: 11. The CDR3 sequence is 16 residues long. The CDR3 bases are TGTGCCAGCAGCTTAGGGGCTTGGGGACAGGGAGGTGAGCAGTACGTC. Its protein is CASSLGAWGQGGEQYV.

In this sample, this clonotype turned up a few times. The rearrangement joins TRBV27 to TRBJ2-7; 7 positions match TRBD2. Germline V gene data show CDR1 as MNHEY and CDR2 as SMNVEV (reference sequence). There are 16 residues in the CDR3. Trimming at V came to 5 bases and at J to 3 bases, leaving 13 bases not matched to a gene. The CDR3 sequence: CASSLVGDYPGYEQYF. The CDR3 region has the DNA TGTGCCAGCAGTCTAGTGGGGGACTATCCCGGCTACGAGCAGTACTTC.

This clonotype was counted at least ten times. The rearrangement joins TRBV4-3 to TRBJ1-1; D gene unclear. The CDR3 covers 15 residues. The V gene's germline CDR1 is LGHNA and CDR2 YSLEER. Trimming cost V 0 bases and J 7 bases, with 15 bases left between them. Here the CDR3 DNA reads TGCGCCAGCAGCCAAGAAAGCAGACTATACTATGAAGCTTTCTTT. Translating gives CASSQESRLYYEAFF.

The chain has TRBV3-1 and TRBJ1-4; 10 positions match TRBD1. Per germline, CDR1 LGHDT and CDR2 YNNKEL (reference sequence). V dropped 2 bases and J dropped 6; count of bases not matched to a gene: 6. CDR3 size: 16 residues. CDR3 residues: CASSQPTGTGDEKLFF. DNA for the CDR3: TGTGCCAGCAGCCAACCTACCGGGACAGGGGATGAAAAACTGTTTTTT. Filled out from reference TRBV3-1 and TRBJ1-4, the complete variable domain reads DTAVSQTPKYLVTQMGNDKSIKCEQNLGHDTMYWYKQDSKKFLKIMFSYNNKELIINETVPNRFSPKSPDKAHLNLHINSLELGDSAVYFCASSQPTGTGDEKLFFGSGTQLSVL.

The chain has TRBV19 and TRBJ2-2; possibly TRBD2 for D (6 bases). V was trimmed by 5 bases and J by 1 base, leaving 17 bases between them. CDR1 and CDR2 from the germline V gene are LNHDA and SQIVND (reference sequence). CDR3 length equals 17 residues. CDR3 protein: CASSLAGRPENTGELFF. The CDR3 region has the DNA TGTGCCAGTAGTCTCGCCGGGAGACCCGAGAACACCGGGGAGCTGTTTTTT. Filled out from reference TRBV19 and TRBJ2-2, the complete variable domain reads DGGITQSPKYLFRKEGQNVTLSCEQNLNHDAMYWYRQDPGQGLRLIYYSQIVNDFQKGDIAEGYSVSREKKESFPLTVTSAQKNPTAFYLCASSLAGRPENTGELFFGEGSRLTVL.

Ten or more counts support this clonotype. The J gene is TRBJ2-7, the V gene TRBV27; the D is unclear. CDR1 MNHEY and CDR2 SMNVEV come from the germline V gene (reference sequence). This CDR3 has 11 amino acids. Deletions cut 4 bases from V and 9 bases from J, with 10 bases between. Written as DNA, the CDR3 is TGTGCCAGCAGTTCGACGACACGGCAGTACTTC. This encodes CASSSTTRQYF.

Ten or more counts support this clonotype. V usage is TRBV6-1 and J usage is TRBJ2-3; no clear D gene. The V and J ends lost 6 bases and 7 bases respectively, with 14 bases between them. Germline V gives CDR1 MNHNS, CDR2 SASEGT. The CDR3 has 13 residues. The CDR3 reads CASSISPYYTQYF. Here the CDR3 DNA reads TGTGCCAGCAGCATTAGCCCCTATTATACGCAGTATTTT.

There are many counts of this clonotype. The V gene is TRBV7-2, the J gene TRBJ1-1, with 8 bases aligning to TRBD1. The CDR3 totals 15 residues. The germline V gene encodes CDR1 SGHTA and CDR2 FQGNSA. The V and J ends lost 4 bases and 4 bases, in that order; junction bases with no gene match: 8. The CDR3 sequence: CASSSPRQGSTEAFF. CDR3 in DNA: TGTGCCAGCAGCTCACCCAGACAGGGGAGCACTGAAGCTTTCTTT. The variable domain in full, completed from reference TRBV7-2 and TRBJ1-1, reads GAGVSQSPSNKVTEKGKDVELRCDPISGHTALYWYRQSLGQGLEFLIYFQGNSAPDKSGLPSDRFSAERTGGSVSTLTIQRTQQEDSAVYLCASSSPRQGSTEAFFGQGTRLTVV.

This clonotype was detected many times. The genes are TRBV5-4 and TRBJ2-1, with TRBD1 identical over 7 bases. CDR3 size: 16 residues. Germline values: CDR1 SGHNT, CDR2 YYREEE (reference sequence). V lost 0 bases, J lost 7 bases, and 10 bases stayed unmatched. CDR3: CASSLDPSPGGNEQFF. Here the CDR3 DNA reads TGTGCCAGCAGCTTGGATCCATCCCCAGGGGGAAATGAGCAGTTCTTC.

The V and J genes are TRBV7-2 and TRBJ1-5; maybe TRBD1 (6 bases). CDR3 length equals 16 residues. CDR1 SGHTA and CDR2 FQGNSA come from the germline V gene. The V gene lost 3 bases and the J gene lost 3 bases, with 15 bases spanning the gap. The CDR3 DNA follows: TGTGCCAGCAGCTTCTCCTCCAGGGGAACCAATCAGCCCCAGCATTTT. Its translation: CASSFSSRGTNQPQHF.

This clonotype was observed many times. This chain connects TRBV12-3 or TRBV12-4 to TRBJ2-1; D is undetermined. The CDR3 is made up of 13 amino acids. The V end was cut by 6 bases, the J end by 4 bases, with 10 bases between. CDR3 loop: CASSLGRYNEQFF. DNA of the CDR3: TGTGCCAGCAGCCTAGGCAGGTACAATGAGCAGTTCTTC.

This clonotype was recorded a few times. V is TRBV28 and J is TRBJ1-1; D is perhaps TRBD1 (5 bases). This CDR3 region has 13 residues. The germline V gene has CDR1 MDHEN and CDR2 SYDVKM. V gave up 3 bases and J gave up 11 bases, with 16 bases separating them. The CDR3 nucleotides read TGTGCCAGCAGTTTTCAGGGCCTAACGGGCGCTTTCTTT. Its translation: CASSFQGLTGAFF.

This clonotype was counted many times. This rearrangement joins TRBV7-9 to TRBJ1-1; D call uncertain. Germline V CDR1 and CDR2: SEHNR, FQNEAQ (reference sequence). The CDR3 extends over 15 amino acids. V was cut by 5 bases and J by 1 base, with 14 bases left in between. The CDR3 loop is CASSPVGVPNTEAFF. CDR3 sequence (DNA): TGTGCCAGCAGCCCTGTTGGGGTCCCGAACACTGAAGCTTTCTTT.

The chain couples TRBV5-6 to TRBJ2-6; D not resolved. V was pared by 4 bases and J by 7 bases, with 3 bases between. CDR1 SGHDT and CDR2 YYEEEE come from the germline V gene. There are 11 residues in the CDR3. DNA for the CDR3: TGTGCCAGCAGCGGTGCCAACGTCCTGACTTTC. The encoded protein is CASSGANVLTF. The variable domain in full, completed from reference TRBV5-6 and TRBJ2-6, reads DAGVTQSPTHLIKTRGQQVTLRCSPKSGHDTVSWYQQALGQGPQFIFQYYEEEERQRGNFPDRFSGHQFPNYSSELNVNALLLGDSALYLCASSGANVLTFGAGSRLTVL.

In this sample, this clonotype turned up many times. The J gene is TRBJ1-2, the V gene TRBV11-2; D remains ambiguous. Germline CDR1 is SGHAT and CDR2 is FQNNGV. This CDR3 is 14 amino acids long. V was trimmed by 1 base and J by 7 bases, leaving 13 bases between them. The CDR3 DNA follows: TGTGCCAGCAGCTTAGTCCATGGGGAAGGTGGCTACACCTTC. Translating it yields CASSLVHGEGGYTF.

This clonotype has at least ten counts. The CDR3 DNA reads as TGCGCCAGCAGCCGGGGGCTAGACCCAGATACGCAGTATTTT. Translating it yields CASSRGLDPDTQYF. The chain uses TRBV4-3 and TRBJ2-3; D is possibly TRBD1 (6 bases). Germline CDR1 and CDR2: LGHNA and YSLEER. This CDR3 is 14 amino acids long. V was clipped by 4 bases and J by 4 bases, with 12 bases between them.

In this sample, this clonotype turned up a few times. The CDR3 loop is CASSQVTSLVPHNEQFF. The CDR3 DNA reads as TGCGCCAGCAGCCAAGTAACCTCGCTAGTACCCCACAATGAGCAGTTCTTC. This chain uses TRBV4-3 with TRBJ2-1; D uncertain. The CDR3 extends over 17 amino acids. The germline V gene encodes CDR1 LGHNA and CDR2 YSLEER. Between the trimmed V and J ends, which lost 1 base and 5 bases, there was a span of 18 bases.

This clonotype was detected a few times. The gene calls are TRBV6-5 and TRBJ1-2; perhaps TRBD1 as D (5 bases). The CDR3 length is 14 residues. The germline V gene has CDR1 MNHEY and CDR2 SVGAGI. The V and J ends lost 0 bases and 5 bases respectively, with 10 bases between them. The CDR3 loop reads CASSYSGDLYGYTF. CDR3 DNA: TGTGCCAGCAGTTACTCGGGGGACCTATATGGCTACACCTTC.

The table lists this clonotype with a few counts. This chain uses TRBV11-2 with TRBJ2-7; TRBD2 agrees at 7 bases. CDR1 is SGHAT, CDR2 FQNNGV, per germline. V lost 1 base to trimming and J lost 0 bases; unmatched junction nucleotides: 6. The CDR3 length is 16 residues. CDR3 coding DNA: TGTGCCAGCAGCTTAGTCTTCCGGGGGGACTCCTACGAGCAGTACTTC. Its translation is CASSLVFRGDSYEQYF.

In its sample, this clonotype was seen many times. The CDR3 protein is CASSPIRTGLTGELFF. In nucleotides, the CDR3 is TGTGCCAGCAGCCCTATAAGGACAGGCCTCACCGGGGAGCTGTTTTTT. This rearrangement joins TRBV2 to TRBJ2-2; 7 bases agree with TRBD1. V shed 6 bases and J 4 bases; nucleotides not matched to a gene: 11. CDR3 length: 16 amino acids. CDR1 SNHLY and CDR2 FYNNEI come from the germline V gene.

This clonotype was recorded many times. V gene TRBV6-2 or TRBV6-3 combines with J gene TRBJ2-1; D unclear. Trimming shortened V by 4 bases and J by 3 bases, and 13 bases separated the two germline ends. The CDR3 length is 15 residues. From germline, CDR1 is MNHEY and CDR2 SVGEGT. The CDR3, as DNA: TGTGCCAGCAGTTTTGAAGGACCCATCTACAATGAGCAGTTCTTC. It translates to CASSFEGPIYNEQFF.

This clonotype was observed a handful of times. The V gene is TRBV25-1, the J gene TRBJ2-1, with D uncertain. With 4 bases removed from V and 8 bases from J, the gap between germline ends came to 21 bases. Germline CDR1 is MGHDK and CDR2 is SYGVNS. This CDR3 has 16 amino acids. CDR3 coding DNA: TGTGCCAGCAGTGGATCTCAACTCTCCATCACGGATGAGCAGTTCTTC. It translates to CASSGSQLSITDEQFF.